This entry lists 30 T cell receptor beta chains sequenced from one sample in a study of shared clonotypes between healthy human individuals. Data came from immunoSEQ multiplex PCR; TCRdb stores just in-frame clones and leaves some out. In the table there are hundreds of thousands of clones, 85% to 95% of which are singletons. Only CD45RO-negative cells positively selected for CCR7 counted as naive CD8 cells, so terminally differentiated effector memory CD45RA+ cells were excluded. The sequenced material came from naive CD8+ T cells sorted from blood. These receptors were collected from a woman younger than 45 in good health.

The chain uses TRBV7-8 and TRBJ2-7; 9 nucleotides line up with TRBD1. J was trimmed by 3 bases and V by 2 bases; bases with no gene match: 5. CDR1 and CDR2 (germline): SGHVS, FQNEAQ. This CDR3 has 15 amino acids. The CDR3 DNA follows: TGTGCCAGCAGCTTACCCCGGGACAGGGACTACGAGCAGTACTTC. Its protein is CASSLPRDRDYEQYF.

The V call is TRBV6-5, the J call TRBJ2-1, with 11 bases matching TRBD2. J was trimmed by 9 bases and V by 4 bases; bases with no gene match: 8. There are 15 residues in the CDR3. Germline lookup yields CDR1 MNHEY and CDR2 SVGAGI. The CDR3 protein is CASSFVAGGRGEQFF. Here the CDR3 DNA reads TGTGCCAGCAGTTTCGTAGCGGGAGGGCGCGGTGAGCAGTTCTTC.

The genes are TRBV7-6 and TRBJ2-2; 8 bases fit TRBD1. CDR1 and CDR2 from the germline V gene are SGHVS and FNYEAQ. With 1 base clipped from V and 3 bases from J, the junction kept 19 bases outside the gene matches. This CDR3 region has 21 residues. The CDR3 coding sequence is TGTGCCAGCAGCTTAGACCCTGGACCGACAGGGGACCACGAGGACACCGGGGAGCTGTTTTTT. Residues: CASSLDPGPTGDHEDTGELFF.

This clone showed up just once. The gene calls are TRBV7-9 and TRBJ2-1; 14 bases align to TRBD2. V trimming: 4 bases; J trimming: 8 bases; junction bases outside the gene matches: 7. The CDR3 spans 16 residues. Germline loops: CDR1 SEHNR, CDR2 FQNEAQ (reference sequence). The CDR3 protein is CASSSGTSGRFDEQFF. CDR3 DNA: TGTGCCAGCAGCTCGGGGACTAGCGGGAGATTCGATGAGCAGTTCTTC.

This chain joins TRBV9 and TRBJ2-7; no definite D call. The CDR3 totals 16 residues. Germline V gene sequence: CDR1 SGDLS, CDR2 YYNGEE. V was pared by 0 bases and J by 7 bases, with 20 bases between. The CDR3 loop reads CASSVEGTAWLGEQYF. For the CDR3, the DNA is TGTGCCAGCAGCGTAGAAGGAACAGCTTGGCTGGGGGAGCAGTACTTC.

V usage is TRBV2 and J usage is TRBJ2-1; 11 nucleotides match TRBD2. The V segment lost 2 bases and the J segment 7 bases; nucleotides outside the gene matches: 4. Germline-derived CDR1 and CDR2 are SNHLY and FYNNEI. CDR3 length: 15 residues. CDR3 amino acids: CASSEYASGRNEQFF. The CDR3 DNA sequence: TGTGCCAGCAGTGAATATGCTAGCGGGAGGAATGAGCAGTTCTTC.

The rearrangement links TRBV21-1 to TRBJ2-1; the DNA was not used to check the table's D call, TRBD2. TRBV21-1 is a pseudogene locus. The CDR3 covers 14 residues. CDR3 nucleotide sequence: TGTGCCAGCAGCAATAGATCGGGGGGCAATGAGCAGTTCTTC. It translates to CASSNRSGGNEQFF.

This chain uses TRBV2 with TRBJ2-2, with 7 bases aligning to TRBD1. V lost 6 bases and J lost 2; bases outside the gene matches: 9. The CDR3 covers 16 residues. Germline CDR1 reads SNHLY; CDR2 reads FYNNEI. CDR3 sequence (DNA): TGTGCCAGCAGGATCCGGACAGGCCATAACACCGGGGAGCTGTTTTTT. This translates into CASRIRTGHNTGELFF.

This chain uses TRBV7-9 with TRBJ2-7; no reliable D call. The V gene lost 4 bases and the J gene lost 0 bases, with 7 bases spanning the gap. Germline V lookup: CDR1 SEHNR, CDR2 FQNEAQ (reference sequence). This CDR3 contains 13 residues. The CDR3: CASSSGYSYEQYF. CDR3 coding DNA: TGTGCCAGCAGCTCAGGTTACTCCTACGAGCAGTACTTC.

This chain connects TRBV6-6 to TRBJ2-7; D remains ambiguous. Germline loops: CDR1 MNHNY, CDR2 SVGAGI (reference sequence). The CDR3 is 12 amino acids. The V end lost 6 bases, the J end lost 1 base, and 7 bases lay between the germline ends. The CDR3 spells CASSSPSYEQYF. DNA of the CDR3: TGTGCCAGCAGCTCGCCTTCCTACGAGCAGTACTTC.

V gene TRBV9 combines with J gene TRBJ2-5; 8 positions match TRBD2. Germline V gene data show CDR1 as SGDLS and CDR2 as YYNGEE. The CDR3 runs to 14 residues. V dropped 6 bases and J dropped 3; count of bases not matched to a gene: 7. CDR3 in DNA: TGTGCCAGCACCCCCGGTAGCGGGAAAGAGACCCAGTACTTC. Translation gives CASTPGSGKETQYF.

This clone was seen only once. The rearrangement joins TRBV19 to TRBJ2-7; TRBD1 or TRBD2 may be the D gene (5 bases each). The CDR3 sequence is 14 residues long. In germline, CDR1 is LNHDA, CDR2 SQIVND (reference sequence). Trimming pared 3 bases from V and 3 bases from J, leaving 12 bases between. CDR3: CASSIRERNYEQYF. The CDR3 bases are TGTGCCAGTAGTATCAGGGAGCGCAACTACGAGCAGTACTTC.

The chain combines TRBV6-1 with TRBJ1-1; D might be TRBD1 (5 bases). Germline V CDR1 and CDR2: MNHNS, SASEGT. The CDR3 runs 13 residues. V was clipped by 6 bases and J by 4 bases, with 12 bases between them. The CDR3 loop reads CASSSRGFTEAFF. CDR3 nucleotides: TGTGCCAGCAGCAGTAGGGGTTTCACTGAAGCTTTCTTT.

The CDR3 DNA reads as TGTGCCAGCAGTTACAGACAGCCAATACCCGGAAACACCATATATTTT. Amino acid sequence: CASSYRQPIPGNTIYF. This sequence joins TRBV6-5 and TRBJ1-3, with D possibly being TRBD1 (5 bases). CDR3 length: 16 residues. With 2 bases removed from V and 4 bases from J, the gap between germline ends came to 15 bases. Germline CDR1 MNHEY, CDR2 SVGAGI.

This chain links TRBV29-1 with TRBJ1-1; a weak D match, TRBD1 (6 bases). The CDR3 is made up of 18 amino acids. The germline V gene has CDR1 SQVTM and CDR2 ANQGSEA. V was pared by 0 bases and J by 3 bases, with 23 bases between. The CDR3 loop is CSVEDRGAGRPGDTEAFF. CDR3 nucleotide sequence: TGCAGCGTTGAAGATCGGGGGGCAGGGAGGCCAGGTGACACTGAAGCTTTCTTT. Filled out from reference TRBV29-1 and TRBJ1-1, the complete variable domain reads SAVISQKPSRDICQRGTSLTIQCQVDSQVTMMFWYRQQPGQSLTLIATANQGSEATYESGFVIDKFPISRPNLTFSTLTVSNMSPEDSSIYLCSVEDRGAGRPGDTEAFFGQGTRLTVV.

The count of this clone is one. The CDR3, as DNA: TGTGCCAGCAACACCGACCGAAATCAGCCCCAGCATTTT. Translation: CASNTDRNQPQHF. The rearrangement links TRBV28 to TRBJ1-5, with no clear D. Trimming cost V 7 bases and J 4 bases, with 11 bases left between them. Germline V CDR1 and CDR2: MDHEN, SYDVKM. This CDR3 contains 13 residues. The full variable domain, its missing parts supplied by reference TRBV28 and TRBJ1-5, is DVKVTQSSRYLVKRTGEKVFLECVQDMDHENMFWYRQDPGLGLRLIYFSYDVKMKEKGDIPEGYSVSREKKERFSLILESASTNQTSMYLCASNTDRNQPQHFGDGTRLSIL.

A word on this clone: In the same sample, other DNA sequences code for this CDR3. This CDR3 is CASSSGTSGSGEQFF. Here the CDR3 DNA reads TGTGCCAGCAGTTCCGGGACTAGCGGGAGTGGTGAGCAGTTCTTC. The chain carries TRBV27 and TRBJ2-1; 14 nucleotides line up with TRBD2. Trimming at V came to 4 bases and at J to 9 bases, leaving 5 bases not matched to a gene. The CDR3 totals 15 residues. Per the germline V gene, CDR1 is MNHEY and CDR2 is SMNVEV (reference sequence).

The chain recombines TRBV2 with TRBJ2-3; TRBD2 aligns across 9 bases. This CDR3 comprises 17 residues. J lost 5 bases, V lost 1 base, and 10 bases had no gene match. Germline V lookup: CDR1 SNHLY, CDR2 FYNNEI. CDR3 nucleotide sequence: TGTGCCAGCAGTGAAGAGGGCGGGAGGGCCCGAGAAGATACGCAGTATTTT. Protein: CASSEEGGRAREDTQYF.

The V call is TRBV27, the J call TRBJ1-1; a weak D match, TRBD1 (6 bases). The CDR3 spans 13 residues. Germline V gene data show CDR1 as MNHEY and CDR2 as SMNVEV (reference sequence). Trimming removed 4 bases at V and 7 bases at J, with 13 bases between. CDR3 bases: TGTGCCAGCAGTTACGCAGGGGTAAATGAAGCTTTCTTT. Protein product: CASSYAGVNEAFF.

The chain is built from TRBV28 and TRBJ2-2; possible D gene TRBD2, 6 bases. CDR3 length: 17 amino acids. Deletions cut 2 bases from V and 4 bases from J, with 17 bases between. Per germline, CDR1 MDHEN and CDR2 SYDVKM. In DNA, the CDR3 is TGTGCCAGCAGTTTACCGTTCCGGAGGAGGGGCACCGGGGAGCTGTTTTTT. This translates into CASSLPFRRRGTGELFF.

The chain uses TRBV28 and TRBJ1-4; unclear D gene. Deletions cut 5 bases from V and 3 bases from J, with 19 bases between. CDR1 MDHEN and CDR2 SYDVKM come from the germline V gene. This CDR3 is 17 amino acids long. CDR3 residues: CASSLPPGREANEKLFF. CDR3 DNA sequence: TGTGCCAGCAGTCTCCCCCCCGGGAGGGAAGCTAATGAAAAACTGTTTTTT.

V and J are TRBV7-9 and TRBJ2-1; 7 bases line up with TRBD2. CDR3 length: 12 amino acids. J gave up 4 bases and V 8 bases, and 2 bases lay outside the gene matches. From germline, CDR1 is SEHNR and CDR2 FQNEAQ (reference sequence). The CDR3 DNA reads TGTGCCAGCGTGGGAGGGTACAATGAGCAGTTCTTC. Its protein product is CASVGGYNEQFF.

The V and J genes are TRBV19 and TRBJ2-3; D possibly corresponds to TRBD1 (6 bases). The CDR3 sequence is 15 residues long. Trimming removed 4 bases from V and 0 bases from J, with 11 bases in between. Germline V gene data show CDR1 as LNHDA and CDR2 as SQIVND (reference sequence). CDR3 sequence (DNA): TGTGCCAGTAGTACCTCAGGGGCTAGCACAGATACGCAGTATTTT. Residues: CASSTSGASTDTQYF.

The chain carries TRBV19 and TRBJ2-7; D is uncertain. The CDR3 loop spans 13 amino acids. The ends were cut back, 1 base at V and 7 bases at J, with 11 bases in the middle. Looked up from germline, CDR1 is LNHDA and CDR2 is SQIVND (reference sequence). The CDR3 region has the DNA TGTGCCAGTAGTATAGGGACGGCCCGGGAGCAGTACTTC. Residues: CASSIGTAREQYF.

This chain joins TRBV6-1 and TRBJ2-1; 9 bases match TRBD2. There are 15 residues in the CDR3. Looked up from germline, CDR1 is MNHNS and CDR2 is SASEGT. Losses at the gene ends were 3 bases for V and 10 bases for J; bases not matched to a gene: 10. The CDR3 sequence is CASSDLAGIQGEQFF. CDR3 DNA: TGTGCCAGCAGTGATCTAGCGGGAATACAGGGGGAGCAGTTCTTC.

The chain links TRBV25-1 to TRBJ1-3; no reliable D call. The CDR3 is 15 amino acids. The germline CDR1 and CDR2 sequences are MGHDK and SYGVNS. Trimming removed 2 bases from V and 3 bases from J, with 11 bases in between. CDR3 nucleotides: TGTGCCAGCAGTGAAATTATCGGGGTTGGAAACACCATATATTTT. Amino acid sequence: CASSEIIGVGNTIYF.

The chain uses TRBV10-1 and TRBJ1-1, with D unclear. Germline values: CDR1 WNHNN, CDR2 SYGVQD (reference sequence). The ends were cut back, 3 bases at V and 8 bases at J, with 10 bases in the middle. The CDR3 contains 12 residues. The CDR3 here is CASSDSPTEAFF. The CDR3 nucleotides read TGCGCCAGCAGTGATTCTCCCACCGAAGCTTTCTTT.

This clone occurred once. In nucleotides, the CDR3 is TGTGCCAGTAGTACAGGGTGGAACATTCAGTACTTC. Its translation is CASSTGWNIQYF. This chain uses TRBV19 with TRBJ2-4, with D possibly TRBD1 on 5 matching bases. The ends were cut back, 4 bases at V and 7 bases at J, with 8 bases in the middle. There are 12 residues in the CDR3. CDR1 and CDR2 (germline): LNHDA, SQIVND (reference sequence).

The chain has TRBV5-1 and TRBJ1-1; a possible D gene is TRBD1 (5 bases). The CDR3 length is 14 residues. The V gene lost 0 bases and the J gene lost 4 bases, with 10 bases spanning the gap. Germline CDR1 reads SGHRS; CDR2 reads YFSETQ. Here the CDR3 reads CASSLGDLGTEAFF. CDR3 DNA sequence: TGCGCCAGCAGCTTGGGGGACCTAGGCACTGAAGCTTTCTTT.

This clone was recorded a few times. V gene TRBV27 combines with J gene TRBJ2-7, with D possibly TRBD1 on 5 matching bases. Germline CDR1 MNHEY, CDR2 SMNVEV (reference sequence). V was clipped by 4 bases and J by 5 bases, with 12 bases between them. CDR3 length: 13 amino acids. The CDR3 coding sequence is TGTGCCAGCAGTTCAGGCAGGGAACACGAGCAGTACTTC. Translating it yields CASSSGREHEQYF.